This note documents a single T cell receptor beta chain sequence. Antigen specificity is unknown. The data stem from a study of T cell responses to AZD1222 COVID-19 vaccine. Study-wide results and caveats: Donors were largely white British and mainly female; clonal diversity was possibly underestimated. Only a handful of AZD1222 recipients were seropositive at baseline.

Method: immunoSEQ multiplex PCR; TCRdb's copy keeps in-frame clones and lacks some. Among 150,000 to 180,000 clones listed, 88% were seen once. CDR3 length equals 13 residues. Germline values: CDR1 SGHAT, CDR2 FQNNGV. With 1 base removed from V and 10 bases from J, the gap between germline ends came to 8 bases. Sequenced here: peripheral blood, sampled on day 0 of AZD1222 vaccination. This receptor was taken from an adult in good health. The chain has TRBV11-2 and TRBJ1-6; D not certain. The DNA of the CDR3 is TGTGCCAGCAGCTTAGGGTCGGAGTCACCCCTCCACTTT. Its protein product is CASSLGSESPLHF.